The T cell receptor (beta chain) described here comes from a study of memory CD4+ T cells and cytomegalovirus serostatus. Study-wide results and limits: Repertoires predicted CMV serostatus with median bootstrapped AUC of roughly 0.96. The CMV-associated TCR signature appears largely within the CD4+ memory repertoire.

Germline V gives CDR1 SGHAT, CDR2 FQNNGV. CDR3 length: 15 residues. V lost 3 bases and J lost 7; bases outside the gene matches: 9. Per the authors' pipeline: After removing out-of-frame reads, around 2.2 million distinct TCRbeta sequences remained. Repertoires were generated with immunoSEQ multiplex PCR, while TCRdb's copy carries only in-frame clones and drops some. The DNA gave D and trimming, while V, J and clone size come from that table. The sample lists about 47,000 clones, roughly 72% occurring once. This clone was seen once. Its target is unknown. The sort gate was single viable CD3+CD4+CD8-CD45RO+ cells for memory CD4+ T cells.

The chain couples TRBV11-2 to TRBJ1-2; 9 bases are shared with TRBD1. This clonotype originated in an adult in good health and CMV-seropositive. What was sequenced was memory CD4+ T cells from blood. CDR3 in amino acids: CASSLGADRGAGYTF. The CDR3 DNA follows: TGTGCCAGCAGCTTGGGGGCCGACAGGGGGGCTGGCTACACCTTC.